This TCR beta chain appears in the sequencing data of a study of cytomegalovirus exposure and HLA in healthy donors. Background on the study: It was reported in a later analysis that the 120 or so validation repertoires used the same platform as the roughly 700 first-cohort repertoires.

Clones were sequenced by immunoSEQ multiplex PCR, and TCRdb holds only the in-frame ones, with some missing. The table lists 130,000 to 150,000 clones, roughly 87% of them singletons. This clone is a singleton in its sample. This TCR was recovered from a man between 18 and 29 years old in good health and CMV-seropositive. Sequenced: PBMCs.

CDR3 nucleotide sequence: TGTGCCAGCAGTGGACCAGGGGGGGCCAACGTCCTGACTTTC. This encodes CASSGPGGANVLTF. The chain carries TRBV6-1 and TRBJ2-6, with a tentative D call TRBD1 (5 bases). The CDR3 totals 14 residues. Trimming left V 4 bases short and J 4 bases short, with 8 bases between. Looked up from germline, CDR1 is MNHNS and CDR2 is SASEGT.